Below are 15 T cell receptor beta chains sequenced from a single sample in a study of chemoradiotherapy in HPV16-positive cancers. The repertoire was sequenced with immunoSEQ multiplex PCR; TCRdb's copy has only in-frame clones and lacks some. The sample includes 9,000 to 13,000 clones, less than 80% of them seen just once. This specimen was taken from a patient who underwent chemoradiotherapy. The source of these receptors is a human donor with HPV-associated anogenital cancer.

The chain has TRBV9 and TRBJ2-3; D is ambiguous. Trimming left V 1 base short and J 2 bases short, with 2 bases between. The CDR3 length is 12 residues. From germline, CDR1 is SGDLS and CDR2 YYNGEE. CDR3 residues: CASSVPTDTQYF. For the CDR3, the DNA is TGTGCCAGCAGCGTACCCACAGATACGCAGTATTTT.

This clone is medium-sized within its sample. The chain links TRBV7-2 to TRBJ2-1; 8 positions match TRBD1. The ends lost 5 bases at V and 6 bases at J; junction bases unmatched: 6. The CDR3 is 14 amino acids. CDR1 is SGHTA, CDR2 FQGNSA, per germline. CDR3 in amino acids: CASSRDRGGNEQFF. The CDR3 nucleotides read TGTGCCAGCAGCCGTGACAGGGGTGGCAATGAGCAGTTCTTC. Combining the CDR3 with reference TRBV7-2 and TRBJ2-1 gives the whole variable domain GAGVSQSPSNKVTEKGKDVELRCDPISGHTALYWYRQSLGQGLEFLIYFQGNSAPDKSGLPSDRFSAERTGGSVSTLTIQRTQQEDSAVYLCASSRDRGGNEQFFGPGTRLTVL.

The CDR3 loop reads CASSSGGWGGGGTNEQFF. CDR3 DNA: TGTGCCAGCAGCTCTGGAGGTTGGGGCGGGGGCGGTACCAATGAGCAGTTCTTC. This chain joins TRBV11-3 and TRBJ2-1; D may be TRBD2 (7 bases). V was trimmed by 4 bases and J by 6 bases, leaving 25 bases between them. From germline, CDR1 is SGHNT and CDR2 YENEEA. This CDR3 is 18 amino acids long.

This clone was counted only a few times. The rearrangement links TRBV19 to TRBJ1-4, with D possibly being TRBD1 (6 bases). Germline-derived CDR1 and CDR2 are LNHDA and SQIVND (reference sequence). V was shortened by 5 bases and J by 7 bases, with 17 bases between the two germline ends. This CDR3 comprises 15 residues. CDR3 DNA sequence: TGTGCCAGTAGTCTACACGGGGAGACAGGTGAAAAACTGTTTTTT. Its protein product is CASSLHGETGEKLFF.

The J gene is TRBJ1-1, the V gene TRBV30, with D hard to call. This CDR3 contains 14 residues. The V and J ends lost 0 bases and 0 bases respectively, with 8 bases between them. From germline, CDR1 is GTSNPN and CDR2 SVGIG (reference sequence). This CDR3 is CAWSVERLNTEAFF. CDR3 bases: TGTGCCTGGAGTGTAGAGAGGCTGAACACTGAAGCTTTCTTT.

CDR3 in DNA: TGTGCCAGTAGTCCAGCGGGGCTGAACACTGAAGCTTTCTTT. Translation gives CASSPAGLNTEAFF. The V gene is TRBV19, the J gene TRBJ1-1, with D perhaps matching TRBD1 (5 bases). Between the trimmed V and J ends, which lost 5 bases and 0 bases, there was a span of 10 bases. Germline CDR1 and CDR2: LNHDA and SQIVND (reference sequence). The CDR3 runs to 14 residues. Complete variable domain (other parts from reference TRBV19 and TRBJ1-1): DGGITQSPKYLFRKEGQNVTLSCEQNLNHDAMYWYRQDPGQGLRLIYYSQIVNDFQKGDIAEGYSVSREKKESFPLTVTSAQKNPTAFYLCASSPAGLNTEAFFGQGTRLTVV.

CDR3 nucleotides: TGTGCCAGCAACCCCGGCGGCTACAATGAGCAGTTCTTC. Its protein product is CASNPGGYNEQFF. This chain uses TRBV7-9 with TRBJ2-1; D is ambiguous. The length of the CDR3 is 13 residues. Trimming removed 7 bases at V and 3 bases at J, with 10 bases between. The germline V gene has CDR1 SEHNR and CDR2 FQNEAQ (reference sequence).

V usage is TRBV7-3 and J usage is TRBJ1-2; 9 positions match TRBD1. Germline V CDR1 and CDR2: SGHTA, FQGTGA. With 5 bases clipped from V and 1 base from J, the junction kept 8 bases outside the gene matches. This CDR3 spans 16 amino acids. The CDR3 region is CASSPGTGLNNYGYTF. Written as DNA, the CDR3 is TGTGCCAGCAGCCCCGGGACAGGGCTAAATAACTATGGCTACACCTTC.

The chain employs TRBV6-4 and TRBJ2-3; D call uncertain. V lost 0 bases to trimming and J lost 4 bases, with 5 bases between them. The CDR3 totals 13 residues. Looked up from germline, CDR1 is MRHNA and CDR2 is SNTAGT. CDR3 bases: TGTGCCAGCAGTGACTCGAATTCAGATACGCAGTATTTT. It is translated as CASSDSNSDTQYF.

This clone was found once. V gene TRBV5-5 combines with J gene TRBJ2-3, with TRBD1 matching over 7 bases. CDR1 and CDR2 from the germline V gene are SGHKS and YYEKEE (reference sequence). This CDR3 is built from 14 residues. With V trimmed by 2 bases and J by 3 bases, 3 bases remained unmatched. The CDR3 coding sequence is TGTGCCAGCAGCTTCAACAGGGGAACAGATACGCAGTATTTT. This codes for CASSFNRGTDTQYF.

V usage is TRBV11-3 and J usage is TRBJ2-1, with D perhaps matching TRBD1 (5 bases). Trimming shortened V by 5 bases and J by 10 bases, and 15 bases separated the two germline ends. The CDR3 is made up of 13 amino acids. Germline CDR1 is SGHNT and CDR2 is YENEEA. CDR3 region: CASSPRQRLEQFF. The CDR3 region has the DNA TGTGCCAGCAGCCCCCGACAGAGACTCGAGCAGTTCTTC.

This rearrangement joins TRBV10-3 to TRBJ2-3; D uncertain. The ends were cut back, 8 bases at V and 4 bases at J, with 10 bases in the middle. The CDR3 has 12 residues. Germline-derived CDR1 and CDR2 are ENHRY and SYGVKD. The CDR3 coding sequence is TGTGCCATCTCTAGGGCCGCAGATACGCAGTATTTT. Residues: CAISRAADTQYF.

The V and J genes are TRBV7-3 and TRBJ2-2, with D tentatively TRBD1 or TRBD2 (5 bases each). V shed 3 bases and J shed 0 bases, with 8 bases lying between them. Germline CDR1 and CDR2: SGHTA and FQGTGA. The CDR3 is made up of 15 amino acids. The DNA for the CDR3 is TGTGCCAGCAGCTTTCAGGGACCGAACACCGGGGAGCTGTTTTTT. Protein product: CASSFQGPNTGELFF.

The rearrangement uses TRBV7-2 and TRBJ2-1, with 14 bases aligning to TRBD2. Germline assignment: CDR1 SGHTA and CDR2 FQGNSA. This CDR3 comprises 18 residues. With V trimmed by 2 bases and J by 2 bases, 5 bases remained unmatched. The CDR3 spells CASSLWTSGRFTYNEQFF. Written as DNA, the CDR3 is TGTGCCAGCAGCTTATGGACTAGCGGGAGGTTCACCTACAATGAGCAGTTCTTC.

This clone was counted only a few times. In DNA form, the CDR3 reads TGTGCCAGCAGTAACAGGGGTTACTATGGCTACACCTTC. Amino acid sequence: CASSNRGYYGYTF. V and J are TRBV6-1 and TRBJ1-2; 7 bases agree with TRBD1. Per germline, CDR1 MNHNS and CDR2 SASEGT. CDR3 length equals 13 residues. The V gene end was trimmed by 5 bases and the J gene end by 3 bases; junction bases not matched to a gene: 3.